Shown below are 14 T cell receptor beta chains from a single sample sequenced in a study of cytomegalovirus exposure and HLA in healthy donors. PCR amplification relied on 60 Vbeta primers (plus 13 Jbeta primers). TCRdb keeps only in-frame clones here, not all; method: immunoSEQ multiplex PCR. Of tens of thousands of clones in the sample, 55% to 75% are singletons; the top ten hold 12%. The sequenced sample was PBMCs. These receptors originate from a woman aged 40 to 50 in good health and CMV-seropositive.

A single count supports this clone. The chain employs TRBV2 and TRBJ2-5; tentatively, D is TRBD2 (5 bases). With 2 bases removed from V and 5 bases from J, the gap between germline ends came to 12 bases. CDR1 is SNHLY, CDR2 FYNNEI, per germline. The CDR3 extends over 14 amino acids. The CDR3 DNA reads as TGTGCCAGCAGTGAACCGGGGTTCGGGGAGACCCAGTACTTC. Its translation is CASSEPGFGETQYF.

CDR3 region: CAWSVAQGDQPQHF. The CDR3 bases are TGTGCCTGGAGTGTAGCCCAGGGGGATCAGCCCCAGCATTTT. The rearrangement links TRBV30 to TRBJ1-5; 7 positions agree with TRBD1. The V segment lost 0 bases and the J segment 5 bases; nucleotides outside the gene matches: 4. Germline CDR1 reads GTSNPN; CDR2 reads SVGIG (reference sequence). CDR3 length: 14 residues. The full variable domain, completed using reference TRBV30 and TRBJ1-5, is SQTIHQWPATLVQPVGSPLSLECTVEGTSNPNLYWYRQAAGRGLQLLFYSVGIGQISSEVPQNLSASRPQDRQFILSSKKLLLSDSGFYLCAWSVAQGDQPQHFGDGTRLSIL.

J is TRBJ1-1 and V is TRBV18; a possible D gene is TRBD1 (6 bases). V was clipped by 6 bases and J by 0 bases, with 14 bases between them. The length of the CDR3 is 15 residues. CDR1 and CDR2 (germline): KGHSH, LQKENI. The CDR3 DNA reads as TGTGCCAGCTCCCAGGGGCAGGGCTTGAACACTGAAGCTTTCTTT. Its protein is CASSQGQGLNTEAFF.

The rearrangement uses TRBV6-5 and TRBJ2-7, with TRBD1 identical over 9 bases. The CDR3 length is 14 residues. The ends lost 6 bases at V and 4 bases at J; junction bases unmatched: 7. In germline, CDR1 is MNHEY, CDR2 SVGAGI. The CDR3 reads CASSPGTGFYEQYF. CDR3 nucleotide sequence: TGTGCCAGCAGCCCCGGGACAGGGTTTTACGAGCAGTACTTC.

The chain links TRBV27 to TRBJ2-4; TRBD1 might be the D (6 bases). V dropped 6 bases and J dropped 0 bases, with 9 bases sitting between them. Germline V gene data show CDR1 as MNHEY and CDR2 as SMNVEV (reference sequence). The CDR3 is 14 residues long. The CDR3 DNA reads TGTGCCAGCAGGGACAGCTTAGCCAAAAACATTCAGTACTTC. Amino acids: CASRDSLAKNIQYF.

The genes are TRBV2 and TRBJ1-5; 11 nucleotides align to TRBD1. The length of the CDR3 is 14 residues. The V and J ends lost 6 bases and 4 bases, in that order; junction bases with no gene match: 2. Germline V lookup: CDR1 SNHLY, CDR2 FYNNEI. Here the CDR3 DNA reads TGTGCCAGCAGCGGGACAGGGGGTAATCAGCCCCAGCATTTT. Its protein is CASSGTGGNQPQHF. The whole variable domain, filled in from reference TRBV2 and TRBJ1-5, reads EPEVTQTPSHQVTQMGQEVILRCVPISNHLYFYWYRQILGQKVEFLVSFYNNEISEKSEIFDDQFSVERPDGSNFTLKIRSTKLEDSAMYFCASSGTGGNQPQHFGDGTRLSIL.

The rearrangement uses TRBV15 and TRBJ2-5; D perhaps matches TRBD2 (7 bases). The CDR3 contains 15 residues. From germline, CDR1 is LNHNV and CDR2 YYDKDF (reference sequence). Trimming removed 10 bases at V and 1 base at J, with 19 bases between. As DNA, the CDR3 is TGTGCCATCTCCAAGGGGGGGGAGAGCCAAGAGACCCAGTACTTC. This gives the protein CAISKGGESQETQYF. Full variable domain (missing parts from reference TRBV15 and TRBJ2-5): DAMVIQNPRYQVTQFGKPVTLSCSQTLNHNVMYWYQQKSSQAPKLLFHYYDKDFNNEADTPDNFQSRRPNTSFCFLDIRSPGLGDTAMYLCAISKGGESQETQYFGPGTRLLVL.

V usage is TRBV9 and J usage is TRBJ2-5, with D unresolved. Germline V gene lookup returns CDR1 SGDLS and CDR2 YYNGEE. V lost 4 bases, J lost 1 base, and 11 bases lay in between. The CDR3 is made up of 14 amino acids. The DNA of the CDR3 is TGTGCCAGCAGCCCGCGGCCCAGCCAAGAGACCCAGTACTTC. This encodes CASSPRPSQETQYF.

J is TRBJ1-4 and V is TRBV5-4; no reliable D call. Germline V CDR1 and CDR2: SGHNT, YYREEE (reference sequence). The CDR3 has 14 amino acids. V lost 4 bases to trimming and J lost 0 bases, with 7 bases between them. CDR3 DNA sequence: TGTGCCAGCAGCGCGACTCCAACTAATGAAAAACTGTTTTTT. This sequence encodes CASSATPTNEKLFF.

This chain joins TRBV4-1 and TRBJ1-1; D unclear. CDR3 length: 15 amino acids. The germline V and J ends were trimmed by 0 bases and 0 bases, with 8 bases remaining between them. In germline, CDR1 is MGHRA, CDR2 YSYEKL. This chain's CDR3 is CASSQEGGLNTEAFF. The CDR3 DNA is TGCGCCAGCAGCCAAGAAGGAGGGCTGAACACTGAAGCTTTCTTT.

The chain combines TRBV11-2 with TRBJ2-1; TRBD2 matches at 10 bases. The CDR3 contains 15 residues. Germline loops: CDR1 SGHAT, CDR2 FQNNGV. Trimming removed 5 bases from V and 5 bases from J; junction bases left unmatched: 6. CDR3 sequence: CASSTSGGAHNEQFF. CDR3 sequence (DNA): TGTGCCAGCAGCACCAGCGGGGGGGCACACAATGAGCAGTTCTTC.

The V gene is TRBV7-3, the J gene TRBJ1-1; 11 bases fit TRBD1. Per germline, CDR1 SGHTA and CDR2 FQGTGA. The junction had 13 bases not matched to a gene; V was cut back by 2 bases and J by 11 bases. The CDR3 loop spans 16 amino acids. The CDR3 sequence: CASSLVPGQGGDIAFF. In DNA form, the CDR3 reads TGTGCCAGCAGCTTAGTACCGGGACAGGGGGGGGATATCGCTTTCTTT.

This sequence joins TRBV9 and TRBJ2-7; no reliable D call. V was pared by 2 bases and J by 2 bases, with 11 bases between. The CDR3 loop spans 14 amino acids. CDR1 is SGDLS and CDR2 is YYNGEE in the germline V gene. In nucleotides, the CDR3 is TGTGCCAGCAGCGTCCGATTGGGCCCCTACGAGCAGTACTTC. The encoded protein is CASSVRLGPYEQYF.

This chain connects TRBV5-6 to TRBJ2-5; no definite D call. V shed 2 bases and J shed 2 bases, with 19 bases lying between them. From germline, CDR1 is SGHDT and CDR2 YYEEEE. CDR3 length: 17 residues. CDR3 nucleotides: TGTGCCAGCAGCTTTGGGCCTCCTGGGTCGATTCAAGAGACCCAGTACTTC. It encodes CASSFGPPGSIQETQYF. Full variable domain (outside the CDR3, taken from reference TRBV5-6 and TRBJ2-5): DAGVTQSPTHLIKTRGQQVTLRCSPKSGHDTVSWYQQALGQGPQFIFQYYEEEERQRGNFPDRFSGHQFPNYSSELNVNALLLGDSALYLCASSFGPPGSIQETQYFGPGTRLLVL.